This TCR beta chain came from a study of shared clonotypes between healthy human individuals. Broader study findings: Sharing across four donors was highest in naive CD4 (roughly 5%) and lowest in memory CD8 (around 0.4%).

As concerns this clone: Its antigen is as yet unknown. The junction differs from germline at one of its ends, possibly a read error.

The CDR3 is 13 amino acids. Germline CDR1 SGHVS, CDR2 FQNEAQ. Replicate PCRs for sorted subsets used approximately 190 ng DNA; this equaled some 30,000 T cell genomes. TCRdb's table, derived via immunoSEQ multiplex PCR, lists solely in-frame clones and lacks some. The data contain about 680,000 clones, over 65% of them singletons. The genes are TRBV7-8 and TRBJ1-1; D not certain. This receptor was obtained from a woman aged 30 to 39 in good health. Specimen: memory CD4+ T cells sorted from blood. The subset denotes: CD45RA-negative fraction. The CDR3 reads CASSLGLKTEAFF. CDR3 sequence (DNA): TGTGCCAGCAGCTTAGGGTTGAAGACTGAAGCTTTCTTT.